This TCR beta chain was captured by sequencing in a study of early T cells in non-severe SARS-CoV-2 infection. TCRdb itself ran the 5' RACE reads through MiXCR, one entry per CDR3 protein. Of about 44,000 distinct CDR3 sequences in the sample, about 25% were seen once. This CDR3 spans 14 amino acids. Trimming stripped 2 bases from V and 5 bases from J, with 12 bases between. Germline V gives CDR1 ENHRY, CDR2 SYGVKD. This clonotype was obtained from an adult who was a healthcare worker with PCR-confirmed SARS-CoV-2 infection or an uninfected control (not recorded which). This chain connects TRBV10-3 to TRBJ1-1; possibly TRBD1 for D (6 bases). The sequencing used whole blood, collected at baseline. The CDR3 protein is CAISERGDKTEAFF. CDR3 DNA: TGTGCCATCAGTGAGCGGGGGGACAAAACTGAAGCTTTCTTT.